These 20 T cell receptor beta chains share one sample of origin, sequenced in a study of Graves' ophthalmopathy and Graves' hyperthyroidism. RNA transcripts yielded amplified TCR beta CDR3 regions. The first-round RT-PCR employed HTBI primers together with the Qiagen OneStep RT-PCR kit. A multiplex PCR was then performed as the second round. TCRdb redid the calling of the multiplex PCR reads with MiXCR, one entry per CDR3 protein. The data show about 400,000 distinct CDR3 sequences, 15% seen once. Sequences were obtained from peripheral blood. The receptors shown here come from a young woman with stable Graves' hyperthyroidism.

With respect to this clonotype: One base away lies a much larger clone, so this may be a sequencing read error. The rearrangement uses TRBV7-9 and TRBJ1-2; unclear D gene. Germline V gives CDR1 SEHNR, CDR2 FQNEAQ (reference sequence). CDR3 size: 15 residues. CDR3 nucleotides: TGTGCCAGCAGCTCTCTCACCCCTCTTAACTATGGCTACATCTTC. Translating it yields CASSSLTPLNYGYIF.

This clonotype showed up many times. V is TRBV6-1 and J is TRBJ2-7; D is unresolved. The ends were cut back, 0 bases at V and 0 bases at J, with 9 bases in the middle. CDR3 length equals 15 residues. Germline V gene data show CDR1 as MNHNS and CDR2 as SASEGT. This chain's CDR3 is CASSEALFSSYEQYF. The CDR3 DNA sequence: TGTGCCAGCAGTGAAGCTCTTTTTTCCTCCTACGAGCAGTACTTC.

This chain links TRBV2 with TRBJ1-5; D not resolved. V lost 5 bases to trimming and J lost 0 bases, with 11 bases between them. Germline V lookup: CDR1 SNHLY, CDR2 FYNNEI. The CDR3 runs 15 residues. The CDR3 DNA reads as TGTGCCAGCAGTTCTCGGACGGTTAGCAATCAGCCCCAGCATTTT. Translating gives CASSSRTVSNQPQHF.

This clonotype was seen many times. The genes are TRBV5-1 and TRBJ2-7; the D is unclear. CDR1 and CDR2 (germline): SGHRS, YFSETQ. This CDR3 has 11 residues. Trimming took off 3 bases at V and 11 bases at J, with 12 bases between the two ends. The CDR3 sequence: CASSSRRKEYF. CDR3 nucleotides: TGCGCCAGCAGCTCGCGTAGGAAGGAGTACTTC.

This clonotype was counted at least ten times. This chain connects TRBV19 to TRBJ1-2, with TRBD1 identical over 8 bases. The germline V gene encodes CDR1 LNHDA and CDR2 SQIVND (reference sequence). The CDR3 covers 13 residues. J gave up 9 bases and V 6 bases, and 9 bases lay outside the gene matches. The CDR3 loop reads CASSAGQASRYTF. The CDR3 DNA follows: TGTGCCAGTAGCGCGGGACAGGCGTCGCGCTACACCTTC.

This clonotype was seen repeatedly, ten times or more. This chain links TRBV12-3 or TRBV12-4 with TRBJ2-5, with D perhaps TRBD2 (6 bases). The CDR3 is 14 residues long. V lost 6 bases, J lost 1 base, and 12 bases lay in between. CDR3 nucleotide sequence: TGTGCCAGCAGCCGGCGGGAAGGCCAAGAGACCCAGTACTTC. Its protein product is CASSRREGQETQYF.

This clonotype occurred many times. This sequence joins TRBV2 and TRBJ1-5; TRBD1 is a possible D gene (6 bases). The V and J ends lost 4 bases and 0 bases respectively, with 10 bases between them. Germline V lookup: CDR1 SNHLY, CDR2 FYNNEI. The CDR3 contains 15 residues. CDR3: CASSGTVDSNQPQHF. CDR3 DNA: TGTGCCAGCAGTGGGACAGTAGATAGCAATCAGCCCCAGCATTTT.

With regard to this clonotype: A clone one base away is much larger, so this may be a read error. This sequence joins TRBV14 and TRBJ1-2; the D gene is possibly TRBD1 (6 bases). The CDR3 is made up of 16 amino acids. Trimming left V 2 bases short and J 4 bases short, with 17 bases between. From germline, CDR1 is SGHDN and CDR2 FVKESK. CDR3 loop: CASSQTHRADPYGYTF. In nucleotides, the CDR3 is TGTGCCAGCAGCCAAACCCACAGGGCCGATCCCTATGGCTACACCTTC.

This clonotype was recorded many times. The gene calls are TRBV20-1 and TRBJ2-5, with 14 bases identical to TRBD2. The CDR3 spans 15 residues. The J segment lost 4 bases and the V segment lost 6 bases, leaving 7 bases of the junction unmatched. Germline V gene sequence: CDR1 DFQATT, CDR2 SNEGSKA (reference sequence). CDR3 nucleotide sequence: TGCAGTGCGGCTCCGGGACTAGCGGGGGTAGAGACCCAGTACTTC. It is translated as CSAAPGLAGVETQYF.

This clonotype has a handful of counts. The chain joins TRBV11-1 to TRBJ2-2, with TRBD1 as a possible D gene (6 bases). Germline CDR1 SGHAT, CDR2 FQDESV (reference sequence). The CDR3 consists of 16 residues. The V end was cut by 5 bases, the J end by 4 bases, with 17 bases between. The CDR3 loop is CASSPRTARRTGELFF. The CDR3 DNA reads as TGTGCCAGCAGCCCTCGGACAGCGAGGCGCACCGGGGAGCTGTTTTTT.

The chain recombines TRBV4-2 with TRBJ2-7; TRBD2 matches at 9 bases. From germline, CDR1 is LGHNA and CDR2 YNFKEQ. The CDR3 contains 15 residues. V lost 5 bases, J lost 3 bases, and 8 bases stayed unmatched. CDR3 sequence (DNA): TGTGCCAGCAGCTCCGAGCGGGGGGCTTACTACGAGCAGTACTTC. It encodes CASSSERGAYYEQYF.

This clonotype occurred many times. The chain joins TRBV6-2 or TRBV6-3 to TRBJ1-1; no reliable D call. Germline loops: CDR1 MNHEY, CDR2 SVGEGT. Deletions cut 2 bases from V and 5 bases from J, with 9 bases between. The CDR3 runs 13 residues. CDR3 sequence (DNA): TGTGCCAGCAGTTACACGGCGGGAACTGAAGCTTTCTTT. As protein: CASSYTAGTEAFF.

The chain is built from TRBV12-3 or TRBV12-4 and TRBJ2-2; D call uncertain. V shed 0 bases and J shed 1 base, with 6 bases lying between them. The CDR3 extends over 15 amino acids. This chain's CDR3 is CASSLANGNTGELFF. DNA of the CDR3: TGTGCCAGCAGTTTAGCCAACGGGAACACCGGGGAGCTGTTTTTT.

In this sample, this clonotype turned up many times. The chain has TRBV30 and TRBJ2-7; weak D call: TRBD1 (6 bases). The CDR3 has 13 residues. Germline lookup yields CDR1 GTSNPN and CDR2 SVGIG (reference sequence). With 3 bases removed from V and 0 bases from J, the gap between germline ends came to 9 bases. Here the CDR3 reads CAWRGDNSYEQYF. The DNA of the CDR3 is TGTGCCTGGAGGGGGGACAACTCCTACGAGCAGTACTTC.

This clonotype was detected ten times or more. The chain recombines TRBV25-1 with TRBJ1-1; D is ambiguous. The germline gives CDR1 MGHDK, CDR2 SYGVNS. Trimming pared 2 bases from V and 3 bases from J, leaving 7 bases between. The CDR3 is 13 amino acids. The CDR3 DNA reads as TGTGCCAGCAGTGAAAATCTCGACACTGAAGCTTTCTTT. It encodes CASSENLDTEAFF.

This clonotype was counted at least ten times. The V call is TRBV2, the J call TRBJ2-2; the D call may be TRBD1 or TRBD2 (6 bases each). Trimming left V 9 bases short and J 2 bases short, with 10 bases between. The CDR3 is made up of 13 amino acids. Germline CDR1 and CDR2: SNHLY and FYNNEI. The CDR3: CAREGQNTGELFF. Here the CDR3 DNA reads TGTGCCAGGGAGGGACAAAACACCGGGGAGCTGTTTTTT.

This clonotype appeared a few times. This chain joins TRBV7-3 and TRBJ2-2; no firm D call. This CDR3 is built from 14 residues. CDR1 and CDR2 from the germline V gene are SGHTA and FQGTGA. V was trimmed by 1 base and J by 6 bases, leaving 9 bases between them. CDR3 in amino acids: CASSLSPGPGELFF. The CDR3 DNA follows: TGTGCCAGCAGCTTAAGCCCAGGTCCCGGGGAGCTGTTTTTT.

This clonotype occurred many times. The V and J genes are TRBV5-1 and TRBJ2-5; 10 positions match TRBD2. The CDR3 consists of 15 residues. CDR1 and CDR2 from the germline V gene are SGHRS and YFSETQ. The V and J ends lost 0 bases and 2 bases, in that order; junction bases with no gene match: 1. Here the CDR3 DNA reads TGCGCCAGCAGCTTGGCTAGCGGGGGTCAAGAGACCCAGTACTTC. Its protein is CASSLASGGQETQYF. Full variable domain (rest looked up from reference TRBV5-1 and TRBJ2-5): KAGVTQTPRYLIKTRGQQVTLSCSPISGHRSVSWYQQTPGQGLQFLFEYFSETQRNKGNFPGRFSGRQFSNSRSEMNVSTLELGDSALYLCASSLASGGQETQYFGPGTRLLVL.

CDR3 in amino acids: CASGAGVSGNTIYF. CDR3 coding DNA: TGTGCCAGCGGGGCAGGGGTCTCTGGAAACACCATATATTTT. This chain joins TRBV9 and TRBJ1-3, with a weak D call TRBD1 (6 bases). Per germline, CDR1 SGDLS and CDR2 YYNGEE. V was shortened by 7 bases and J by 0 bases, with 11 bases between the two germline ends. CDR3 length: 14 residues.

This clonotype occurred a few times. The genes are TRBV7-2 and TRBJ2-7; 11 bases agree with TRBD2. CDR3 length: 19 residues. V was pared by 0 bases and J by 2 bases, with 12 bases of the junction left unmatched. CDR1 is SGHTA and CDR2 is FQGNSA in the germline V gene. CDR3 in DNA: TGTGCCAGCAGCTTAGCCCCCCCACTACTAGCGGGGGATACCTACGAGCAGTACTTC. Amino acid sequence: CASSLAPPLLAGDTYEQYF. Looking up the rest from reference TRBV7-2 and TRBJ2-7 gives the full variable domain: GAGVSQSPSNKVTEKGKDVELRCDPISGHTALYWYRQSLGQGLEFLIYFQGNSAPDKSGLPSDRFSAERTGGSVSTLTIQRTQQEDSAVYLCASSLAPPLLAGDTYEQYFGPGTRLTVT.